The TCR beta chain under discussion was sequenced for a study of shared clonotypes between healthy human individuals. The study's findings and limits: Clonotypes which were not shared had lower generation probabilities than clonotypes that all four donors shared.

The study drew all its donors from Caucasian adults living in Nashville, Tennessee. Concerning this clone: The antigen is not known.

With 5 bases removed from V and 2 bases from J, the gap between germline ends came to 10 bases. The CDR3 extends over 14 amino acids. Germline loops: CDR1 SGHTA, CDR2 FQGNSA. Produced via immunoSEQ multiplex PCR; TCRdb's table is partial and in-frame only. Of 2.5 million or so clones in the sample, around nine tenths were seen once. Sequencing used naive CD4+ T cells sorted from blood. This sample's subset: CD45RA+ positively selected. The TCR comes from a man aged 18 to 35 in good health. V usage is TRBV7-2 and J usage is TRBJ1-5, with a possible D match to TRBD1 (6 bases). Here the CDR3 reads CASSTRGGNQPQHF. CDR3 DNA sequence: TGTGCCAGCAGCACCAGGGGAGGCAATCAGCCCCAGCATTTT.